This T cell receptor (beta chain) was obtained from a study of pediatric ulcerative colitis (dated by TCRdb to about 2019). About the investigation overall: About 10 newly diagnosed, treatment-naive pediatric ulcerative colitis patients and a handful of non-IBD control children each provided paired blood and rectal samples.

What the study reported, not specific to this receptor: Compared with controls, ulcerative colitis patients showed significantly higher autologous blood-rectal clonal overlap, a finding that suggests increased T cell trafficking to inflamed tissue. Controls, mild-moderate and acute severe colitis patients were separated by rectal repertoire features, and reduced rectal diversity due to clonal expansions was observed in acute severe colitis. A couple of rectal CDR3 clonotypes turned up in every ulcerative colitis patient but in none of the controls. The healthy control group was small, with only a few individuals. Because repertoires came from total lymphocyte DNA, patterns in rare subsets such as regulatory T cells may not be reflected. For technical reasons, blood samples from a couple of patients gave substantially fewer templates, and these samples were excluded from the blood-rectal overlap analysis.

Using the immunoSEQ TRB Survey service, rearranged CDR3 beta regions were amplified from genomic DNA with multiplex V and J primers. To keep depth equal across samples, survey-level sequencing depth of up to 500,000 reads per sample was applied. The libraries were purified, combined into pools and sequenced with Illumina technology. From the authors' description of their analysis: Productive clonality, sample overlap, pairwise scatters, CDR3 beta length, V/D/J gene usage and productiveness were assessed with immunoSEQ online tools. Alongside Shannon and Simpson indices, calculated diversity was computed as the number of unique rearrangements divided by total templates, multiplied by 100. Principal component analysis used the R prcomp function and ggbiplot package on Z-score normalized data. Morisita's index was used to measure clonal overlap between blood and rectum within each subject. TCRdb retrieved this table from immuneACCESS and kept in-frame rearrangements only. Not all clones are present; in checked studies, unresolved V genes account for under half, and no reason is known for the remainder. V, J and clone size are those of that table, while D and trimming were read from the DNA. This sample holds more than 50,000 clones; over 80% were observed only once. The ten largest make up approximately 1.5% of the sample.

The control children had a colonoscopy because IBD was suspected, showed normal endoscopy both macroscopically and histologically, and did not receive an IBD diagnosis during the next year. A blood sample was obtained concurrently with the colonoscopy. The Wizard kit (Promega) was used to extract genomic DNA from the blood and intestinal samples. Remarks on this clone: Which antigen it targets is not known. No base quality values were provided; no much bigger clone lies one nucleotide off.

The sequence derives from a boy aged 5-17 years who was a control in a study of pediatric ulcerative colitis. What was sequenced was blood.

The CDR3 reads as follows: CASSEGKQGANQPQHF. The DNA sequence reads TGTGCCAGCAGTGAAGGTAAACAGGGGGCTAATCAGCCCCAGCATTTT. The chain joins TRBV25-1 to TRBJ1-5; a stretch of 9 junction bases matches TRBD1. The germline V end is reduced by 2 bases and the J end by 4 bases; junction bases left unmatched: 6. The germline V gene supplies CDR1 MGHDK and CDR2 SYGVNS. The CDR3 goes from the cysteine to the phenylalanine over 16 residues. Only the CDR3 DNA is retained, 48 bases long and in frame from the first base.